This entry describes one T cell receptor (beta chain). This clone has a handful of counts. What this receptor recognizes is not known. One base away there is no much larger clone; base qualities are not given. This sample was taken from a study of blood T cell repertoires in COVID-19 (dated by TCRdb to about 2020). For context, the study as a whole: Samples covering the acute and convalescent phases of COVID-19 were provided by collaborators in the United States, Italy and Spain. The material from the prospective study consisted of cDNA or gDNA derived from T cells, B-cell-depleted T cells, or PBMCs. Deeply sampled blood TCRbeta repertoires from subjects exposed to, actively infected with, or recovered from COVID-19 were included in the dataset. A freely available public database, intended as a resource for researchers studying the immune response to SARS-CoV-2, is where the repertoires were released. The samples were drawn from the first 160 participants of the ongoing ImmuneRACE study and from 1,254 subjects provided by 6 global collaborators. Sample metadata almost always included a de-identified subject ID, COVID-19 status, age in years and sex. HLA class I and class II types, where available, came from metadata supplied by the sample provider rather than from assay-based typing.

Study-wide findings and limitations: The amount of clinical and demographic metadata varied by source and participant and was provided uncurated.

Collaborating institutions collected whole blood in K2EDTA tubes following their own protocols. For TCRbeta analysis, collaborator samples were shipped as frozen whole blood, as isolated PBMCs, or as DNA extracted from either sample type. TCRbeta CDR3 regions were amplified from genomic DNA by means of the immunoSEQ Assay, a bias-controlled multiplex PCR. In the source study's methods: The number of nucleated cells in each sample was estimated from the amplification of reference gene primers within the assay. To quantify the absolute abundance of each unique TCRbeta CDR3 rearrangement, sequence reads were collapsed and filtered. For each sample, productive Simpson clonality was calculated as the square root of Simpson's diversity index over productive rearrangements. In TCRdb, the immuneACCESS table is reduced to in-frame sequences with V and J assigned. These tables do not hold every clone; where another copy was compared, an unresolved V gene accounts for under half, and the others remain unexplained. The V and J calls and the clone size are those of that table, but D and trimming were determined from the DNA. In all, the sample holds under 100,000 clones, and approximately 90% of those were seen once. The top ten clonotypes cover over 4.5% of the sample.

From its cysteine to its phenylalanine, the CDR3 spans 14 amino acids. CDR3 DNA is the only sequence kept; it has 42 bases, read in frame from the first base. V is clipped by 0 bases and J by 6 bases, and the sequence between their germline boundaries is 9 bases long. CDR1 LNHDA and CDR2 SQIVND are derived from the germline V gene (reference sequence). The receptor was derived from a man between 45 and 60 years old with acute or convalescent COVID-19. The chain is assembled from TRBV19 and TRBJ1-5; the D gene cannot be named for sure. Specimen: peripheral blood. The base sequence is TGTGCCAGTAGTATAGAGGGAGGTCTTCAGCCCCAGCATTTT. It is translated as CASSIEGGLQPQHF.